This passage covers 13 T cell receptor beta chains from one sample sequenced in a study of Graves' ophthalmopathy and Graves' hyperthyroidism (dated by TCRdb to the late 2010s). Instrument used: Illumina HiSeq 2000. For repertoire sequencing, TCR beta CDR3 regions were amplified from RNA transcripts. A first-round RT-PCR used HTBI primers with the Qiagen OneStep RT-PCR kit, followed by a second-round multiplex PCR, size selection and purification. Using fastp at Q25 and MiXCR, TCRdb reprocessed the public reads and kept productive beta chains. Each entry merges the rows of one CDR3 protein and shows their most common DNA and genes. The sample table lists 680,000 or so distinct CDR3 sequences, approximately 22% of them with a count of one. Clones ranked in the top ten supply roughly 6.9% of the sample. The sequencing input was peripheral blood. The receptors derive from a woman aged 18-35 years with stable Graves' hyperthyroidism. Some clones in this sample may be carry-over from other donors' samples. Donor details come from another sample of the same person, matched by shared clones.

This clonotype was picked up many times. This chain joins TRBV6-1 and TRBJ2-5; D remains unclear. This CDR3 has 13 amino acids. Trimming shortened V by 1 base and J by 3 bases, and 6 bases separated the two germline ends. Per the germline V gene, CDR1 is MNHNS and CDR2 is SASEGT. This CDR3 reads CASSEVAKETQYF. The CDR3 region has the DNA TGTGCCAGCAGTGAAGTGGCCAAAGAGACCCAGTACTTC.

This clonotype was seen repeatedly, ten times or more. The rearrangement links TRBV2 to TRBJ2-7; 12 bases are shared with TRBD1. The CDR3 contains 15 residues. Germline-derived CDR1 and CDR2 are SNHLY and FYNNEI. The V gene end was trimmed by 6 bases and the J gene end by 4 bases; junction bases not matched to a gene: 7. CDR3 loop: CASSPGTGGTYEQYF. The CDR3 nucleotides read TGTGCCAGCAGCCCCGGGACAGGGGGCACTTACGAGCAGTACTTC.

This chain links TRBV10-3 with TRBJ2-7; 8 positions match TRBD1. This CDR3 has 13 amino acids. In germline, CDR1 is ENHRY, CDR2 SYGVKD. V lost 4 bases and J lost 7; bases outside the gene matches: 6. In nucleotides, the CDR3 is TGTGCCATCAGTGGTCAGGGGGCCAGGGAGCAGTACTTC. Translation: CAISGQGAREQYF.

This clonotype was seen ten or more times. The chain recombines TRBV11-1 with TRBJ1-1; tentative D call: TRBD1 (6 bases). Trimming removed 1 base at V and 3 bases at J, with 18 bases between. The CDR3 sequence is 17 residues long. The germline gives CDR1 SGHAT, CDR2 FQDESV (reference sequence). The CDR3 DNA is TGTGCCAGCAGCTTAGGATCGGGGGGGCGGTATGACACTGAAGCTTTCTTT. It yields the protein CASSLGSGGRYDTEAFF.

This clonotype was observed many times. V is TRBV12-3 or TRBV12-4 and J is TRBJ1-1; unclear D gene. This CDR3 contains 14 residues. V was pared by 2 bases and J by 4 bases, with 11 bases between. The CDR3 reads CASSLFRDSTEAFF. The CDR3 region has the DNA TGTGCCAGCAGTTTATTTCGGGATTCCACTGAAGCTTTCTTT.

This clonotype showed up just once. V and J are TRBV6-1 and TRBJ2-5, with D possibly matching TRBD1 (6 bases). V dropped 6 bases and J dropped 5 bases, with 16 bases sitting between them. In germline, CDR1 is MNHNS, CDR2 SASEGT. CDR3 size: 14 residues. CDR3 DNA: TGTGCCAGCAGACCCGAACAGGGAAGGGAGACCCAGTACTTC. Its protein is CASRPEQGRETQYF.

This clonotype was observed at least ten times. J is TRBJ2-7 and V is TRBV11-1; TRBD1 agrees at 12 bases. The germline V gene encodes CDR1 SGHAT and CDR2 FQDESV (reference sequence). V was pared by 5 bases and J by 7 bases, with 15 bases of the junction left unmatched. The CDR3 loop spans 17 amino acids. The CDR3 bases are TGTGCCAGCAGCCAAAGCCCCTCCGGGACAGGGGGCCGGGAGCAGTACTTC. Encoded protein: CASSQSPSGTGGREQYF.

V is TRBV5-1 and J is TRBJ1-3; perhaps TRBD1 as D (5 bases). Per the germline V gene, CDR1 is SGHRS and CDR2 is YFSETQ. Trimming stripped 0 bases from V and 1 base from J, with 8 bases between. The CDR3 has 15 residues. CDR3 region: CASSLVSGSGNTIYF. The CDR3 DNA is TGCGCCAGCAGCTTGGTTTCAGGGTCTGGAAACACCATATATTTT.

The V gene is TRBV24-1, the J gene TRBJ2-2; 8 bases agree with TRBD1. Looked up from germline, CDR1 is KGHDR and CDR2 is SFDVKD. Trimming at V came to 4 bases and at J to 6 bases, leaving 6 bases not matched to a gene. This CDR3 is built from 15 residues. The CDR3 region is CATSDTLRGPGELFF. The CDR3 bases are TGTGCCACCAGTGACACACTCAGGGGGCCCGGGGAGCTGTTTTTT.

This clonotype was recorded at least ten times. This sequence joins TRBV6-5 and TRBJ1-2, with a possible D match to TRBD1 (6 bases). Germline V lookup: CDR1 MNHEY, CDR2 SVGAGI. The germline V and J ends were trimmed by 0 bases and 5 bases, with 19 bases remaining between them. The CDR3 has 17 residues. The CDR3 is CASSYSVGGSSAYGYTF. CDR3 bases: TGTGCCAGCAGTTACTCGGTAGGGGGGTCGTCGGCTTATGGCTACACCTTC.

In this sample, this clonotype turned up a few times. J is TRBJ1-3 and V is TRBV20-1; 8 positions agree with TRBD1. V was pared by 5 bases and J by 3 bases, with 3 bases of the junction left unmatched. The CDR3 spans 13 residues. Germline CDR1 DFQATT, CDR2 SNEGSKA (reference sequence). Here the CDR3 reads CSASGQGGNTIYF. The DNA for the CDR3 is TGCAGTGCTTCAGGACAGGGTGGAAACACCATATATTTT.

This clonotype has a handful of counts. This chain uses TRBV6-4 with TRBJ2-2; D not certain. The germline V and J ends were trimmed by 3 bases and 1 base, with 3 bases remaining between them. This CDR3 comprises 13 residues. Germline V gene lookup returns CDR1 MRHNA and CDR2 SNTAGT. CDR3: CASSEKNTGELFF. The CDR3 DNA is TGTGCCAGCAGTGAAAAGAACACCGGGGAGCTGTTTTTT.

This clonotype came up a few times. V and J are TRBV6-2 or TRBV6-3 and TRBJ1-6, with 8 nucleotides matching TRBD1. CDR1 MNHEY and CDR2 SVGEGT come from the germline V gene. After removal of 6 bases from V and 7 bases from J, the junction contained 17 bases not matched to a gene. The CDR3 runs to 18 residues. CDR3 region: CASSLQLGTGTGNSPLHF. In nucleotides, the CDR3 is TGTGCCAGCAGCTTACAATTGGGGACCGGGACAGGCAATTCACCCCTCCACTTT.